The clone carrying this TCR beta chain has ten or more counts. The target antigen is unknown. This entry belongs to a study of T cells in Graves' hyperthyroidism and ophthalmopathy. Amplification of TCR beta CDR3 regions was performed using RNA transcripts as template. The HTBI primer set was used in a first-round RT-PCR of the TCR CDR3. TCRdb passed the multiplex PCR reads through MiXCR, listing each CDR3 protein once. The profile shows about 250,000 distinct CDR3 sequences, around 22% of them singletons. Overall study results and limits: Most thyroid clonotypes expanded above 0.001 appeared in blood too.

Deletions cut 4 bases from V and 2 bases from J, with 9 bases between. The CDR3 contains 14 residues. The germline V gene has CDR1 SGHVS and CDR2 FQNEAQ. The sequencing input was blood. This sequence was found in a man aged 30 to 45 with Graves' ophthalmopathy. The chain combines TRBV7-8 with TRBJ1-5; no firm D call. The CDR3 nucleotides are TGTGCCAGCAGCTCTCGCGAAGGCAATCAGCCCCAGCATTTT. This translates into CASSSREGNQPQHF.